This T cell receptor (beta chain) was sequenced during a study of cytomegalovirus exposure and HLA in healthy donors. Study information: An earlier analysis found some 100 million unique TCR beta sequences from roughly 170 million T cells. Findings of the study overall: Later on, an analysis found that several of the most significant clusters appeared to be linked to common viral pathogens, which included parvovirus B19. As a later analysis showed, a missense DCLRE1C variant was linked to trimming of TCR beta V- and J-genes. In a later analysis, about 17,000 TCR beta sequences were associated with HLA alleles at 0.05 false discovery rate.

To note about this clone: Its antigen is undetermined.

Losses at the gene ends were 6 bases for V and 2 bases for J; bases not matched to a gene: 3. CDR3 length: 15 amino acids. Germline V gene sequence: CDR1 SNHLY, CDR2 FYNNEI. Vbeta (60) and Jbeta (13) primers were used in the PCR. Profiling relied on immunoSEQ multiplex PCR, and the TCRdb table lists in-frame clones only, not all of them. The sample yields fewer than 95,000 clones, 85% seen once. Sequenced material: PBMCs. The chain links TRBV2 to TRBJ2-3, with 12 bases aligning to TRBD2. This TCR came from a man aged 35 to 55 in good health and CMV-seropositive. This chain's CDR3 is CASSTSGGPTDTQYF. Here the CDR3 DNA reads TGTGCCAGCAGCACTAGCGGGGGGCCCACAGATACGCAGTATTTT.